This T cell receptor beta chain is from a study of cytomegalovirus exposure and HLA in healthy donors. Study-wide results and limits: Per a prior analysis, the majority of TCR beta V segments were productive roughly 90% or roughly 30% of the time.

The PCR ran on 60 Vbeta and 13 Jbeta primers. Sequencing used immunoSEQ multiplex PCR; TCRdb keeps in-frame clones, though not all of them. The profile shows roughly 92,000 clones, 6% to 9% of them singletons. As concerns this clone: The target antigen is unknown.

The clonotype originates from a man aged 50 to 59 in good health and CMV-seronegative. The specimen sequenced was PBMCs.

The CDR3 reads CASSFRGGSFAKNIQYF. The DNA of the CDR3 is TGTGCCAGCAGCTTTCGCGGGGGGAGTTTTGCCAAAAACATTCAGTACTTC. The rearrangement joins TRBV5-4 to TRBJ2-4, with 8 bases lining up with TRBD2. The length of the CDR3 is 17 residues. Losses at the gene ends were 2 bases for V and 1 base for J; bases not matched to a gene: 8. The germline gives CDR1 SGHNT, CDR2 YYREEE (reference sequence). The entire variable domain, with the rest obtained from reference TRBV5-4 and TRBJ2-4, is as follows: ETGVTQSPTHLIKTRGQQVTLRCSSQSGHNTVSWYQQALGQGPQFIFQYYREEENGRGNFPPRFSGLQFPNYSSELNVNALELDDSALYLCASSFRGGSFAKNIQYFGAGTRLSVL.